Described below is a single T cell receptor (beta chain) sequence and its context. The antigen remains undetermined. A read error may account for a junction end that differs from germline. These data come from a study of cytomegalovirus exposure and HLA in healthy donors. Whole-study findings and limits: Later analysis showed most CMV-associated TCR beta chains appearing HLA-restricted.

This PCR relied on a set of 60 Vbeta primers and 13 Jbeta primers. Repertoires were generated with immunoSEQ multiplex PCR, while TCRdb's copy carries only in-frame clones and drops some. The table has about 120,000 clones, roughly 65% seen once. Germline V gives CDR1 MGHDK, CDR2 SYGVNS. The CDR3 is made up of 13 amino acids. This sequence joins TRBV25-1 and TRBJ1-1, with D unresolved. The clonotype comes from a man aged 35-49 years in good health and CMV-seropositive. The source material was PBMCs. The chain's CDR3 is CASSEYWQDEALF. The CDR3 region has the DNA TGTGCCAGCAGTGAATATTGGCAGGATGAAGCTCTCTTT.